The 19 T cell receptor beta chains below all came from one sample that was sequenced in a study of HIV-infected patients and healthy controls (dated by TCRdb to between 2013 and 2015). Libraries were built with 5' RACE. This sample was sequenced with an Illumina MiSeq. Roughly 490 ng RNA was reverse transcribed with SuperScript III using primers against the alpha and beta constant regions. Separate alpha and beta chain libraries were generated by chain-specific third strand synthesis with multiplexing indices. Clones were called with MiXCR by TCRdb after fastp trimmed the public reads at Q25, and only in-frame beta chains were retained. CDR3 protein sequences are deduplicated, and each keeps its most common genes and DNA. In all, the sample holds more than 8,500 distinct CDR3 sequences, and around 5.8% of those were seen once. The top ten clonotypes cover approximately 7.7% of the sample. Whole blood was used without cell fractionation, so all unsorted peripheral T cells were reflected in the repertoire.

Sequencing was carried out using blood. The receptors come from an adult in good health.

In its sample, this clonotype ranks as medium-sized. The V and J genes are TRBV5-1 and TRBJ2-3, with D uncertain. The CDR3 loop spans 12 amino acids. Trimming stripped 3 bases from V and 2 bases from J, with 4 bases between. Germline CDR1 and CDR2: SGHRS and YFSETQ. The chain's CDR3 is CASSSDTDTQYF. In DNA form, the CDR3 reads TGCGCCAGCAGCTCCGACACAGATACGCAGTATTTT.

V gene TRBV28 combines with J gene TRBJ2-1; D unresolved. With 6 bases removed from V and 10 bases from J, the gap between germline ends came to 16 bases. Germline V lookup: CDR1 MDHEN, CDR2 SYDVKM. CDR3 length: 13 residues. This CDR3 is CASSGEAPWEQFF. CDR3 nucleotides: TGTGCCAGCAGCGGAGAAGCCCCCTGGGAGCAGTTCTTC.

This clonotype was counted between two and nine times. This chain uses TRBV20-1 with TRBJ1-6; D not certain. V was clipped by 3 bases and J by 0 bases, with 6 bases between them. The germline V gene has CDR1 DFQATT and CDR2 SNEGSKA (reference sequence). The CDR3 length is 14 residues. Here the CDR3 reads CSASRSSYNSPLHF. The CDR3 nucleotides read TGCAGTGCTAGCAGGAGCTCCTATAATTCACCCCTCCACTTT.

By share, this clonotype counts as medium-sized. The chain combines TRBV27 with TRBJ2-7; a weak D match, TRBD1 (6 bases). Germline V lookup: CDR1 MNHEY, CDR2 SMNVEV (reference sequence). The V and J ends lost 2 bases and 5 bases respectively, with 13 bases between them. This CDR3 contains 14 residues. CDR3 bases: TGTGCCAGCAGTTTAATGGACAGCATTGACGAGCAGTACTTC. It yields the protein CASSLMDSIDEQYF.

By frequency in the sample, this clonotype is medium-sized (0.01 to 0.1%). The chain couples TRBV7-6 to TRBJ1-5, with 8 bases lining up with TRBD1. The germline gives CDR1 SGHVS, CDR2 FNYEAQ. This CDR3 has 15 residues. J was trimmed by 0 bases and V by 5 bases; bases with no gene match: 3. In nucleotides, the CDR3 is TGTGCCAGCAGCCTGACAGGGGATAGCAATCAGCCCCAGCATTTT. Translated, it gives CASSLTGDSNQPQHF.

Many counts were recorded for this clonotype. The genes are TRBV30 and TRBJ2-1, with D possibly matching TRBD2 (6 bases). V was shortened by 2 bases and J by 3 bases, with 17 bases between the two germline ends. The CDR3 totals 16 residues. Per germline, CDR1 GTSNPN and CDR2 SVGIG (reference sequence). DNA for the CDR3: TGTGCCTGGAGTTCATCCGGGACTCTAATCTACAATGAGCAGTTCTTC. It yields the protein CAWSSSGTLIYNEQFF.

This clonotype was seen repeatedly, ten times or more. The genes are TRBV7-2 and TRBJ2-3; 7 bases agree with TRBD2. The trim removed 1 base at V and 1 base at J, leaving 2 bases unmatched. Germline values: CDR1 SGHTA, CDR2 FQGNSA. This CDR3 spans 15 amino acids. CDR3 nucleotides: TGTGCCAGCAGCTTAGTTGGACTAGGCACAGATACGCAGTATTTT. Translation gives CASSLVGLGTDTQYF.

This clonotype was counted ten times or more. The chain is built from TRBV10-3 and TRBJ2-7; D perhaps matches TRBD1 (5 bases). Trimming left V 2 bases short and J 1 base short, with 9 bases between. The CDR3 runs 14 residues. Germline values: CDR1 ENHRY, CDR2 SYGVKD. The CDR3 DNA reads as TGTGCCATCAGTGAGAGGCAGGGATCCTACGAGCAGTACTTC. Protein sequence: CAISERQGSYEQYF.

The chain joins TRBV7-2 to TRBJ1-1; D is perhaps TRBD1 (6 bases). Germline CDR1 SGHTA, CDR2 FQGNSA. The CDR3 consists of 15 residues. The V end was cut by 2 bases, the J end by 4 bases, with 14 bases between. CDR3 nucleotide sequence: TGTGCCAGCAGCTTACAACAGGGAGTTGGCACTGAAGCTTTCTTT. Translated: CASSLQQGVGTEAFF.

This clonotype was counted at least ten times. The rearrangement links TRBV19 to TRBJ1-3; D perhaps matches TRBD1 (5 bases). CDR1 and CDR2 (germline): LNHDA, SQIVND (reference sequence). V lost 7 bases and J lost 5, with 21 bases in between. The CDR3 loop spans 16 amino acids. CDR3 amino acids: CASTDIKGKRRNTIYF. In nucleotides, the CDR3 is TGTGCCAGTACCGACATCAAGGGGAAGAGGCGAAACACCATATATTTT. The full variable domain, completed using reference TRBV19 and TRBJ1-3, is DGGITQSPKYLFRKEGQNVTLSCEQNLNHDAMYWYRQDPGQGLRLIYYSQIVNDFQKGDIAEGYSVSREKKESFPLTVTSAQKNPTAFYLCASTDIKGKRRNTIYFGEGSWLTVV.

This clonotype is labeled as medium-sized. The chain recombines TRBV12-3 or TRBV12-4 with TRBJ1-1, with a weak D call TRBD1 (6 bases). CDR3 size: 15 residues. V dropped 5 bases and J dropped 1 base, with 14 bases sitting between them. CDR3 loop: CASSPEGVTNTEAFF. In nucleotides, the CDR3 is TGTGCCAGCAGTCCAGAGGGGGTAACGAACACTGAAGCTTTCTTT.

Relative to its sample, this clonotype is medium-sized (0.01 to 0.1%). DNA of the CDR3: TGTGCCAGCAGCCCGGGACAGATTCACACGGATACGCAGTATTTT. Translated, it gives CASSPGQIHTDTQYF. This rearrangement joins TRBV11-2 to TRBJ2-3, with TRBD1 identical over 7 bases. V lost 5 bases and J lost 6; bases outside the gene matches: 11. The length of the CDR3 is 15 residues. The germline CDR1 and CDR2 sequences are SGHAT and FQNNGV.

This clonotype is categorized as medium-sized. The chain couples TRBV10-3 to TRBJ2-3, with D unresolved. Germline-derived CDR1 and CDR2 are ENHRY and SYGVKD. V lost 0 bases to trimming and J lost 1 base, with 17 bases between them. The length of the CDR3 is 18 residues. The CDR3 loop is CAISESNDGIPGTDTQYF. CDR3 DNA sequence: TGTGCCATCAGTGAGTCGAATGATGGGATACCCGGCACAGATACGCAGTATTTT.

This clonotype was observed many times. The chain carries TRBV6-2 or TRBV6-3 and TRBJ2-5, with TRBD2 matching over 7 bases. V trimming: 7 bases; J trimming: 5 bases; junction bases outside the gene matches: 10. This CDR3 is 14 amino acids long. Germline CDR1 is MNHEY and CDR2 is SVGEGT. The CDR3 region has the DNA TGTGCCAGCATGCGATCGGGAGGAGCGGAGACCCAGTACTTC. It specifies CASMRSGGAETQYF.

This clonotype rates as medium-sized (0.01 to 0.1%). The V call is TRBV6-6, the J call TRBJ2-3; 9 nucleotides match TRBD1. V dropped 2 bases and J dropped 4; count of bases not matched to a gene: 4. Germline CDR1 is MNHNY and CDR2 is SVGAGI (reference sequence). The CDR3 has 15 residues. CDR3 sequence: CASSYTDRGPDTQYF. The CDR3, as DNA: TGTGCCAGCAGTTACACGGACAGGGGCCCAGATACGCAGTATTTT.

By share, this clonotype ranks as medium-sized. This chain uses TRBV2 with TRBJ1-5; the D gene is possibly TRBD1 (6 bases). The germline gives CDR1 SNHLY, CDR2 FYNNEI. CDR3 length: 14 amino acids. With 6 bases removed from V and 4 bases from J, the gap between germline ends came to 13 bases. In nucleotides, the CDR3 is TGTGCCAGCAGAACTGGAGGACAGAATCAGCCCCAGCATTTT. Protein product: CASRTGGQNQPQHF.

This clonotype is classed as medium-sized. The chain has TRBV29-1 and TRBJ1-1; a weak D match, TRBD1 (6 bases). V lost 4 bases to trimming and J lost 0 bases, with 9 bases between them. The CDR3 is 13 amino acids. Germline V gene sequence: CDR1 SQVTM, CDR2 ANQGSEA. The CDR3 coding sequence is TGCAGCGTTGGAGACAGGTTGAACACTGAAGCTTTCTTT. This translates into CSVGDRLNTEAFF.

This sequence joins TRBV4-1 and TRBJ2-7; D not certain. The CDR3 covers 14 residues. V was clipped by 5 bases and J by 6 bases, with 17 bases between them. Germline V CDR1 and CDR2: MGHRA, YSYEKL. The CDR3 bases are TGCGCCAGCAGCAAACCACTTCAAAAGGGCGAGCAGTACTTC. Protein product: CASSKPLQKGEQYF.

CDR3 in amino acids: CASSLDRGQFQPQHF. The CDR3 coding sequence is TGTGCCAGCAGCTTAGACAGGGGGCAATTTCAGCCCCAGCATTTT. V and J are TRBV5-4 and TRBJ1-5; 10 nucleotides line up with TRBD1. Germline CDR1 reads SGHNT; CDR2 reads YYREEE (reference sequence). The CDR3 runs 15 residues. V dropped 2 bases and J dropped 6; count of bases not matched to a gene: 5.